This is a list of T cell receptor beta chains from one sample in a study of blood T cell repertoires in COVID-19. Only in-frame clones appear in the TCRdb table, and some are missing; sequencing was by immunoSEQ multiplex PCR. This table has more than 300,000 clones, 89% appearing once. Material for sequencing was peripheral blood. The source is a young man who had recovered from COVID-19. CDR3s include the opening cysteine and the closing phenylalanine or tryptophan. A D gene is named only where the DNA matches it firmly. Clone size is stated in some rows and not others, as once, few, many or a class when expanded.

. | TRBJ1-3 | TRBV2 | TRBD1 | CASSQDRVGNTIYF | TGTGCCAGCAGTCAGGACAGGGTCGGAAACACCATATATTTT
. | TRBJ2-7 | TRBV9 | . | CASSDSPGLPTYEQYF | TGTGCCAGCAGCGATAGTCCGGGACTTCCAACCTACGAGCAGTACTTC
. | TRBJ2-7 | TRBV10-3 | TRBD1 | CAISAGQDRGIYEQYF | TGTGCCATCAGTGCGGGACAGGACAGGGGAATCTACGAGCAGTACTTC
. | TRBJ1-5 | TRBV15 | TRBD1 | CATTGGGVQPQHF | TGTGCCACCACAGGGGGAGGTGTTCAGCCCCAGCATTTT
few | TRBJ1-1 | TRBV20-1 | . | CSAREGVKAFF | TGCAGTGCTAGAGAAGGGGTTAAAGCTTTCTTT
. | TRBJ2-3 | TRBV4-2 | TRBD2 | CASSQMGLAGGTDTQYF | TGTGCCAGCAGCCAGATGGGACTAGCGGGGGGGACAGATACGCAGTATTTT
. | TRBJ1-1 | TRBV9 | TRBD1 | CASSQRGRDTEAFF | TGTGCCAGCAGCCAAAGGGGGCGTGACACTGAAGCTTTCTTT
once | TRBJ1-1 | TRBV6-6 | . | CASSLLGGRTEAFF | TGTGCCAGCAGTCTCCTCGGGGGGCGGACTGAAGCTTTCTTT
. | TRBJ1-5 | TRBV18 | TRBD1 | CASSLDRERQPQHF | TGTGCCAGCTCTTTGGACAGGGAGAGGCAGCCCCAGCATTTT
. | TRBJ1-1 | TRBV9 | . | CASSPPAQGAGTEAFF | TGTGCCAGCAGCCCCCCAGCGCAGGGCGCAGGGACTGAAGCTTTCTTT
. | TRBJ2-1 | TRBV6-5 | . | CASSYSGRGASEQFF | TGTGCCAGCAGTTACTCGGGCCGGGGGGCGAGTGAGCAGTTCTTC
. | TRBJ1-2 | TRBV27 | TRBD1 | CASSLSQGQGNYGYTF | TGTGCCAGCAGTTTATCCCAAGGACAGGGGAACTATGGCTACACCTTC
. | TRBJ2-7 | TRBV19 | . | CASSIMGHEQYF | TGTGCCAGTAGTATCATGGGCCACGAGCAGTACTTC
. | TRBJ1-2 | TRBV6-5 | . | CASSWEGGYGYTF | TGTGCCAGCAGTTGGGAGGGGGGTTATGGCTACACCTTC
. | TRBJ1-3 | TRBV4-1 | . | CASSRGLAVSSGNTIYF | TGCGCCAGCAGCCGAGGCCTGGCGGTGTCCTCTGGAAACACCATATATTTT
. | TRBJ1-1 | TRBV12-3/TRBV12-4 | TRBD1 | CASSKTGGATFF | TGTGCCAGCAGCAAAACAGGGGGCGCGACTTTCTTT
few | TRBJ1-1 | TRBV7-3 | . | CASSATGYTEAFF | TGTGCCAGCAGCGCAACAGGATACACTGAAGCTTTCTTT
. | TRBJ2-1 | TRBV10-2 | . | CASSESPSVYNEQFF | TGCGCCAGCAGTGAGTCTCCTAGCGTCTACAATGAGCAGTTCTTC
. | TRBJ1-4 | TRBV5-1 | . | CASSLAGGQVEKLFF | TGCGCCAGCAGCTTGGCGGGGGGCCAGGTGGAAAAACTGTTTTTT
. | TRBJ2-3 | TRBV27 | . | CASGWTANTQYF | TGTGCCAGCGGATGGACTGCAAATACGCAGTATTTT
. | TRBJ2-3 | TRBV19 | TRBD2 | CASNGGGNTDTQYF | TGTGCCTCCAACGGGGGGGGTAACACAGATACGCAGTATTTT
few | TRBJ1-2 | TRBV7-3 | . | CASSLPGTPEAGYTF | TGTGCCAGCAGCTTACCAGGGACACCGGAGGCCGGCTACACCTTC
once | TRBJ1-4 | TRBV7-9 | TRBD1 | CASSPLGGQGDEKLFF | TGTGCCAGCAGCCCCCTTGGGGGACAGGGGGATGAAAAACTGTTTTTT
. | TRBJ2-5 | TRBV6-5 | TRBD2 | CASSFSAGLAGETQYF | TGTGCCAGCAGTTTCTCCGCCGGACTAGCGGGAGAGACCCAGTACTTC
. | TRBJ1-3 | TRBV12-3/TRBV12-4 | . | CASSSSSGNTIYF | TGTGCCAGCAGTTCCAGCTCTGGAAACACCATATATTTT
. | TRBJ1-2 | TRBV19 | TRBD1 | CASNPGTVIYGYTF | TGTGCCAGTAATCCCGGGACAGTTATCTATGGCTACACCTTC
few | TRBJ1-2 | TRBV12-3/TRBV12-4 | TRBD1 | CASSLDRGGYTF | TGTGCCAGCAGTTTAGACAGGGGGGGCTACACCTTC
. | TRBJ1-6 | TRBV19 | . | CASSISTGRSPLHF | TGTGCCAGTAGTATCTCCACAGGTCGGTCACCCCTCCACTTT
. | TRBJ2-1 | TRBV20-1 | . | CSASPGEQFF | TGCAGTGCTAGTCCTGGCGAGCAGTTCTTC
once | TRBJ1-1 | TRBV6-5 | TRBD1 | CASSLTGGNEAFF | TGTGCCAGCAGTCTAACAGGGGGCAATGAAGCTTTCTTT
. | TRBJ1-6 | TRBV19 | . | CASSPTGSNSPLHF | TGTGCCAGTAGCCCGACAGGATCTAATTCACCCCTCCACTTT
. | TRBJ2-2 | TRBV2 | TRBD1 | CASSGTGFSGTGELFF | TGTGCCAGCAGCGGGACAGGGTTCAGTGGCACCGGGGAGCTGTTTTTT
. | TRBJ2-7 | TRBV5-4 | . | CASSSGSHYEQYF | TGTGCCAGCAGCTCCGGGAGTCACTACGAGCAGTACTTC